This T cell receptor beta chain derives from a study of identical twins. This clonotype was seen ten or more times. Antigen specificity is unknown. Study findings and constraints: Models, which agreed with sharing between unrelated individuals, nonetheless underestimated the out-of-frame TCR alpha sharing seen in monozygotic twins. Out-of-frame beta chain sequences displayed weaker excess sharing between twins. The conclusions drew on cross-sectional statistical analysis instead of tracking the same donors.

Unique molecular identifiers were present on cDNA, and template switching added a universal primer site. TCRdb re-called the 5' RACE reads through MiXCR, storing one row per CDR3 protein. The sample comprises more than 250,000 distinct CDR3 sequences, less than 9% of which are singletons, and more than 2% rests with the top ten. The trim removed 6 bases at V and 5 bases at J, leaving 5 bases unmatched. The V gene's germline CDR1 is DFQATT and CDR2 SNEGSKA (reference sequence). The CDR3 runs to 12 residues. The sample also formed part of further work on yellow fever vaccine responses in identical twins.

The source material was memory (CD45RO+) T cells sorted from blood. The clonotype comes from a woman under 30 in good health. The chain recombines TRBV20-1 with TRBJ2-5; TRBD1 aligns across 8 bases. The CDR3 nucleotides are TGCAGTGCCCCGGGACAGGTTGAGACCCAGTACTTC. This sequence encodes CSAPGQVETQYF.